The sequence of this T cell receptor (beta chain) was determined in a study of T-cell memory formation after mild COVID-19 (dated by TCRdb to about 2021). Study-level background: TCR sequence clusters from the two donors were largely donor specific. In a couple of donors, T-cell clones that expanded and contracted after mild COVID-19 were tracked by sequencing TCRalpha and TCRbeta repertoires over time. Two young, previously healthy adult volunteers made up the cohort, one male and one female. The study at large found these results: Whether the second-wave clones peaking on day 37 were SARS-CoV-2 specific was not confirmed. The study included only a couple of mild cases, and larger cohorts that include severe cases with pre-infection samples were judged to be necessary. Balanced CD4/CD8 phenotypes were observed for clones contracting from day 15 to 85, whereas a bias towards CD4+ was observed for a second wave of clones expanding from day 15 to 37. Some responding clones were detected in pre-infection memory, suggesting pre-existing cross-reactive memory T cells joined the SARS-CoV-2 response. Contracting CD4+ clones turned up mainly in the CM and EM memory subsets, whereas EMRA was where CD8+ clones were enriched.

Sequencer: Illumina NovaSeq 6000. Using 5'RACE with constant-segment primers, TCRalpha and TCRbeta cDNA libraries were constructed, with sample barcodes and unique molecular identifiers added in the process. RNA was extracted from every sample with Trizol reagent. Library amplification was performed in two PCR steps, and a second sample barcode and Illumina TruSeq adapters were introduced in the second step. Libraries were sequenced on an Illumina NovaSeq with 2 x 150 bp paired-end reads. Processing in the source paper ran as follows. With migec v1.2.7, reads were demultiplexed and then collapsed into UMI-guided consensus sequences. Using mixcr v2.1.11, the UMI consensuses were aligned to TRA and TRB V and J templates and assembled into clonotypes. A clonotype was counted as expanded or contracted only when both edgeR and NoisET called the clonotype significant, with the noise models trained on biological replicates. For edgeR calls, the cutoffs were a false discovery rate-adjusted p below 0.01 and a log2 fold-change threshold of 1. As an exploratory analysis of dynamics, max-normalized trajectories of the 1000 most abundant clonotypes were examined with PCA combined with hierarchical clustering. Separately sequenced CD4+ and CD8+ repertoires were used to assign a CD4 or CD8 phenotype to each responding clone. TCRdb trimmed the raw reads at Q25, called clones with MiXCR and kept productive beta chains. Rows merge per CDR3 protein into single entries with the most common DNA and genes. The V and J calls shown here were made by TCRdb, not taken from the authors' results. A total of a few hundred thousand distinct CDR3 sequences appear in this sample, about 16% of them only once. The ten biggest clones cover roughly 23% of the sample.

Ficoll-Paque density gradient centrifugation was the method used to isolate PBMCs. Taken from cysteine to phenylalanine, the CDR3 has 14 residues. Here the CDR3 DNA is all that survives: 42 bases in frame from base 1. V is clipped by 3 bases and J by 4 bases, and the sequence between their germline boundaries is 15 bases long. Based on the germline V gene (reference sequence), the CDR1 and CDR2 sequences are DFQATT and SNEGSKA. This clonotype was counted only a few times. Its antigen specificity is not known. No base-level quality is on record; no much larger clone is a single base apart. The specimen was PBMCs or a T cell subset sorted from them (not recorded which). This TCR came from a young man who had mild COVID-19 (a few samples of this study predate the infection). The sample titles of this study are shuffled in the database, so cell type and time point are left out; the donor was told from shared clones. The receptor chain draws on TRBV20-1 and TRBJ1-2; matching of 5 bases hints at TRBD1 as the D gene. The CDR3 here reads CSASRRDGPYGYTF. The sequenced DNA: TGCAGTGCTAGCCGACGGGACGGCCCCTATGGCTACACCTTC.